This entry lists 22 T cell receptor beta chains sequenced from one sample in a study of blood T cell repertoires in COVID-19 (dated by TCRdb to the early 2020s). The library was made by the immunoSEQ multiplex PCR assay. TCRdb took this table from immuneACCESS and kept in-frame rearrangements with V and J called. Such tables lack part of the clones; where checked against another copy, unresolved V genes explain under half of the gap, and the rest is unexplained. The sample records approximately 90,000 clones, over 75% of which are singletons. The top ten constitute around 4.5% of the sample. Specimen: peripheral blood. These TCRs come from a man aged 55 to 70 with acute or convalescent COVID-19.

This chain joins TRBV15 and TRBJ1-6; D gene uncertain. The germline CDR1 and CDR2 sequences are LNHNV and YYDKDF (reference sequence). V lost 0 bases to trimming and J lost 5 bases, with 5 bases between them. This CDR3 region has 14 residues. The CDR3 loop is CATSRDPDNSPLHF. The CDR3 region has the DNA TGTGCCACCAGCAGAGATCCCGATAATTCACCCCTCCACTTT.

V gene TRBV6-5 combines with J gene TRBJ2-7; D is possibly TRBD1 (5 bases). The germline gives CDR1 MNHEY, CDR2 SVGAGI. The CDR3 totals 16 residues. Trimming pared 4 bases from V and 4 bases from J, leaving 20 bases between. The CDR3 sequence: CASSSPHQGTDYEQYF. The CDR3 coding sequence is TGTGCCAGCAGTTCCCCCCACCAGGGAACGGATTACGAGCAGTACTTC.

The CDR3: CASSLYSGHTEAFF. CDR3 nucleotides: TGCGCCAGCAGCCTCTATAGCGGGCACACTGAAGCTTTCTTT. The V call is TRBV5-1, the J call TRBJ1-1; unclear D gene. The CDR3 length is 14 residues. Germline assignment: CDR1 SGHRS and CDR2 YFSETQ. Trimming took 4 bases from V and 3 from J, leaving 13 bases between them.

The chain combines TRBV28 with TRBJ1-2; TRBD1 agrees at 11 bases. Germline V gene data show CDR1 as MDHEN and CDR2 as SYDVKM. V trimming: 5 bases; J trimming: 4 bases; junction bases outside the gene matches: 12. CDR3 length equals 17 residues. Here the CDR3 reads CASSEGQGVAGLYGYTF. CDR3 DNA: TGTGCCAGCAGTGAGGGACAGGGGGTCGCGGGGCTCTATGGCTACACCTTC.

This clone was picked up a small number of times. The gene calls are TRBV13 and TRBJ1-2; D is undetermined. This CDR3 comprises 14 residues. Germline V lookup: CDR1 PRHDT, CDR2 FYEKMQ (reference sequence). Trimming cost V 3 bases and J 2 bases, with 10 bases left between them. CDR3 loop: CASSLSGTNYGYTF. CDR3 DNA sequence: TGTGCCAGCAGCTTGTCAGGCACAAACTATGGCTACACCTTC.

The rearrangement uses TRBV27 and TRBJ1-2; 7 positions agree with TRBD1. The CDR3 totals 15 residues. V was clipped by 3 bases and J by 4 bases; unmatched bases: 8. CDR1 and CDR2 (germline): MNHEY, SMNVEV (reference sequence). CDR3 nucleotide sequence: TGTGCCAGCAGTTTCAAGGACAGGCCGGTCTATGGCTACACCTTC. Translation: CASSFKDRPVYGYTF.

The CDR3 bases are TGTGCCAGCAGCTTAGAATACGCAGGGCCCGAAGAGACCCAGTACTTC. It yields the protein CASSLEYAGPEETQYF. J is TRBJ2-5 and V is TRBV7-8; TRBD1 is a possible D gene (5 bases). Trimming shortened V by 1 base and J by 3 bases, and 15 bases separated the two germline ends. The germline V gene has CDR1 SGHVS and CDR2 FQNEAQ. The CDR3 is 16 residues long. The full variable domain, completed using reference TRBV7-8 and TRBJ2-5, is GAGVSQSPRYKVAKRGQDVALRCDPISGHVSLFWYQQALGQGPEFLTYFQNEAQLDKSGLPSDRFFAERPEGSVSTLKIQRTQQEDSAVYLCASSLEYAGPEETQYFGPGTRLLVL.

J is TRBJ1-4 and V is TRBV19, with a tentative D call TRBD1 (5 bases). This CDR3 spans 16 amino acids. Germline CDR1 LNHDA, CDR2 SQIVND (reference sequence). V gave up 1 base and J gave up 8 bases, with 17 bases separating them. This CDR3 is CASSIGSQGLREKLFF. CDR3 nucleotide sequence: TGTGCCAGTAGTATAGGGTCCCAGGGTCTTCGCGAAAAACTGTTTTTT.

V gene TRBV19 combines with J gene TRBJ2-1; 12 nucleotides line up with TRBD2. The CDR3 has 16 amino acids. The V segment lost 8 bases and the J segment 0 bases; nucleotides outside the gene matches: 5. Germline V gene data show CDR1 as LNHDA and CDR2 as SQIVND (reference sequence). The chain's CDR3 is CASRRTSGASYNEQFF. CDR3 nucleotides: TGTGCCAGTCGACGGACTAGCGGGGCCTCCTACAATGAGCAGTTCTTC.

The V and J genes are TRBV4-1 and TRBJ2-3; D is unclear. The V and J ends lost 0 bases and 6 bases respectively, with 4 bases between them. This CDR3 region has 12 residues. Germline V gene sequence: CDR1 MGHRA, CDR2 YSYEKL. The CDR3 nucleotides read TGCGCCAGCAGCCAAGATCAGGATACGCAGTATTTT. Residues: CASSQDQDTQYF.

The genes are TRBV3-1 (or the pseudogene TRBV3-2) and TRBJ2-2; D remains ambiguous. The CDR3 sequence is 16 residues long. Looked up from germline, CDR1 is LGHDT and CDR2 is YNNKEL (reference sequence). Trimming removed 3 bases from V and 0 bases from J, with 11 bases in between. In nucleotides, the CDR3 is TGTGCCAGCAGCCATTTTCTCGCGGCGAACACCGGGGAGCTGTTTTTT. This translates into CASSHFLAANTGELFF.

V gene TRBV4-3 combines with J gene TRBJ2-7; D may be TRBD1 (5 bases). The germline V and J ends were trimmed by 3 bases and 3 bases, with 15 bases remaining between them. The CDR3 loop spans 15 amino acids. CDR1 is LGHNA, CDR2 YSLEER, per germline. The CDR3 sequence: CASSHDTGDRYEQYF. In DNA, the CDR3 is TGCGCCAGCAGCCATGACACAGGAGATCGCTACGAGCAGTACTTC.

The chain joins TRBV7-6 to TRBJ2-1; D remains ambiguous. The length of the CDR3 is 12 residues. The V and J ends lost 0 bases and 6 bases respectively, with 3 bases between them. Germline CDR1 and CDR2: SGHVS and FNYEAQ. CDR3 sequence (DNA): TGTGCCAGCAGCTTAGCCAGCAATGAGCAGTTCTTC. This sequence encodes CASSLASNEQFF.

The V gene is TRBV28, the J gene TRBJ2-2, with 9 bases lining up with TRBD2. The CDR3 is made up of 19 amino acids. V dropped 3 bases and J dropped 0; count of bases not matched to a gene: 11. The germline V gene encodes CDR1 MDHEN and CDR2 SYDVKM. CDR3 sequence: CASSFRRLAVRANTGELFF. The CDR3 DNA reads as TGTGCCAGCAGTTTCCGTAGACTAGCGGTTCGCGCGAACACCGGGGAGCTGTTTTTT.

J is TRBJ2-2 and V is TRBV6-5; TRBD1 matches 8 bases. Germline V gene data show CDR1 as MNHEY and CDR2 as SVGAGI. The CDR3 consists of 14 residues. Unmatched junction bases numbered 5, after V lost 6 bases and J lost 5 bases. The CDR3 loop is CASRQTGDTGELFF. CDR3 nucleotides: TGTGCCAGCAGACAGACAGGGGATACCGGGGAGCTGTTTTTT.

This sequence joins TRBV6-6 and TRBJ2-2; TRBD2 might be the D (6 bases). CDR1 MNHNY and CDR2 SVGAGI come from the germline V gene (reference sequence). Trimming removed 5 bases at V and 6 bases at J, with 10 bases between. The CDR3 loop spans 13 amino acids. The CDR3 protein is CASSATSSGELFF. CDR3 sequence (DNA): TGTGCCAGCAGTGCAACTAGCTCCGGGGAGCTGTTTTTT.

The chain recombines TRBV10-1 with TRBJ2-3; 14 bases agree with TRBD2. Per germline, CDR1 WNHNN and CDR2 SYGVQD (reference sequence). The CDR3 has 13 residues. The V and J ends lost 2 bases and 15 bases, in that order; junction bases with no gene match: 4. The CDR3 sequence: CASSEPGTSGRYF. In nucleotides, the CDR3 is TGCGCCAGCAGTGAGCCTGGGACTAGCGGGAGATATTTT.

V gene TRBV19 combines with J gene TRBJ1-6, with D uncertain. V lost 0 bases and J lost 7, with 7 bases in between. The CDR3 consists of 14 residues. Germline CDR1 is LNHDA and CDR2 is SQIVND (reference sequence). This chain's CDR3 is CASSIDLENSPLHF. The CDR3 coding sequence is TGTGCCAGTAGTATAGATCTCGAGAATTCACCCCTCCACTTT.

This chain uses TRBV5-6 with TRBJ1-2, with a possible D match to TRBD1 (5 bases). The CDR3 sequence is 13 residues long. CDR1 is SGHDT and CDR2 is YYEEEE in the germline V gene. V was trimmed by 0 bases and J by 4 bases, leaving 7 bases between them. CDR3 DNA: TGTGCCAGCAGCTTGGGACAGTTCTATGGCTACACCTTC. The encoded protein is CASSLGQFYGYTF. Together with reference TRBV5-6 and TRBJ1-2, the CDR3 gives the full variable domain: DAGVTQSPTHLIKTRGQQVTLRCSPKSGHDTVSWYQQALGQGPQFIFQYYEEEERQRGNFPDRFSGHQFPNYSSELNVNALLLGDSALYLCASSLGQFYGYTFGSGTRLTVV.

About this clone: Within the sample, other DNA sequences also encode this same CDR3. The gene calls are TRBV15 and TRBJ1-1; the D is unclear. With 0 bases removed from V and 1 base from J, the gap between germline ends came to 3 bases. The CDR3 loop spans 13 amino acids. The germline V gene has CDR1 LNHNV and CDR2 YYDKDF (reference sequence). CDR3 nucleotides: TGTGCCACCAGCAGAGATCAGAACACTGAAGCTTTCTTT. Residues: CATSRDQNTEAFF.

The chain recombines TRBV27 with TRBJ2-7, with TRBD1 identical over 11 bases. Germline CDR1 reads MNHEY; CDR2 reads SMNVEV (reference sequence). The CDR3 spans 17 residues. The J segment lost 4 bases and the V segment lost 0 bases, leaving 8 bases of the junction unmatched. CDR3 in amino acids: CASSLSQWTGGRYEQYF. For the CDR3, the DNA is TGTGCCAGCAGTTTATCACAGTGGACAGGGGGCCGTTACGAGCAGTACTTC.

This clone was seen more than once but under ten times. The chain is built from TRBV7-6 and TRBJ1-2; D unresolved. In germline, CDR1 is SGHVS, CDR2 FNYEAQ. V was shortened by 0 bases and J by 4 bases, with 12 bases between the two germline ends. The CDR3 has 15 amino acids. The CDR3 loop reads CASSLASTVSYGYTF. CDR3 DNA sequence: TGTGCCAGCAGCTTAGCGTCCACGGTCTCCTATGGCTACACCTTC. The entire variable domain, with the rest obtained from reference TRBV7-6 and TRBJ1-2, is as follows: GAGVSQSPRYKVTKRGQDVALRCDPISGHVSLYWYRQALGQGPEFLTYFNYEAQQDKSGLPNDRFSAERPEGSISTLTIQRTEQRDSAMYRCASSLASTVSYGYTFGSGTRLTVV.